Listed below are T cell receptor beta chains from one sample, sequenced in a study of blood T cells in healthy people across ages. TCRdb reprocessed the 5' RACE reads via MiXCR and lists one record per CDR3 protein. Of 1.5 million to 2 million distinct CDR3 sequences in the sample, roughly 28% were seen once. Source material: blood. These receptors all come from a woman in her twenties or thirties in good health. Both conserved end residues are trimmed from each CDR3. The D gene is left open where the match is weak.

>.|TRBV5-1|TRBJ2-7
ASSLTGGLSYEQY
>.|TRBV6-1|TRBJ1-6
ASSELPRHSPLH
>.|TRBV6-2/TRBV6-3|TRBJ2-5
ASIPGAPAEAQY
>.|TRBV5-1|TRBJ2-1
ASSFPPGDYNEQF
>TRBD1|TRBV12-3/TRBV12-4|TRBJ2-7
ASTVAGTGSSYEQY
>.|TRBV5-5|TRBJ1-5
ASSLIGEQPQH
>.|TRBV5-5|TRBJ2-1
AGSPEGNEQF
>TRBD1|TRBV6-6|TRBJ1-4
ASSQGAATNEKLF
>TRBD1|TRBV19|TRBJ2-7
ASSIGTGLSYEQY
>.|TRBV6-1|TRBJ2-1
ASSVAVYNEQF
>.|TRBV27|TRBJ2-1
AGRTEGGPYNEQF
>TRBD2|TRBV30|TRBJ2-5
AWDTRTSGRETQY
>.|TRBV7-2|TRBJ1-2
ASSLWREASYGYT
>TRBD1|TRBV20-1|TRBJ1-2
SAGEGANGYT
>.|TRBV4-1|TRBJ2-5
ASSHLQETQY
>TRBD1|TRBV5-1|TRBJ1-1
ASSLAPTGEAF
>.|TRBV12-5|TRBJ2-1
ASGRLGGNEQF
>.|TRBV7-2|TRBJ1-3
ASTSPGNTIY
>.|TRBV7-9|TRBJ2-1
ASSLPPDRYNEQF
>TRBD1|TRBV27|TRBJ2-5
ASSPTTGWGETQY
>TRBD1|TRBV29-1|TRBJ1-3
SVGARGTISGNTIY
>.|TRBV6-5|TRBJ2-3
ASSLRVTGTDTQY
>.|TRBV11-3|TRBJ2-6
ASSFPAGANVLT
>.|TRBV20-1|TRBJ1-3
SAKDSAGNTIY
>TRBD2|TRBV7-2|TRBJ2-1
ASSLGGAGGAGEQF